Each of the 12 T cell receptor beta chains below was sequenced from the same sample in a study of blood T cell repertoires in COVID-19. Here immunoSEQ multiplex PCR was the method, and the copy in TCRdb shows in-frame clones only, minus some. The sample has 200,000 to 250,000 clones, around 80% seen once. Sequencing used PBMCs or T cells enriched from blood (not recorded which). All receptors come from a man aged 55 to 69 who had recovered from COVID-19.

The rearrangement uses TRBV4-3 and TRBJ2-1; TRBD2 agrees at 7 bases. V lost 5 bases and J lost 0; bases outside the gene matches: 7. This CDR3 contains 16 residues. Germline CDR1 is LGHNA and CDR2 is YSLEER. CDR3 sequence reads: CASSYLGGSSYNEQFF. CDR3 bases: TGCGCCAGCAGCTACCTCGGGGGGAGCTCCTACAATGAGCAGTTCTTC.

There are a few counts of this clone. This chain links TRBV11-2 with TRBJ1-3; D is possibly TRBD1 (6 bases). Germline V lookup: CDR1 SGHAT, CDR2 FQNNGV. The CDR3 is 16 amino acids. V lost 2 bases, J lost 4 bases, and 15 bases lay in between. CDR3 amino acids: CASSLITGPRGNTIYF. CDR3 DNA: TGTGCCAGCAGCTTAATTACAGGGCCGAGGGGAAACACCATATATTTT. The variable domain in full, completed from reference TRBV11-2 and TRBJ1-3, reads EAGVAQSPRYKIIEKRQSVAFWCNPISGHATLYWYQQILGQGPKLLIQFQNNGVVDDSQLPKDRFSAERLKGVDSTLKIQPAKLEDSAVYLCASSLITGPRGNTIYFGEGSWLTVV.

The gene calls are TRBV7-2 and TRBJ2-3; D ambiguous. This CDR3 spans 14 amino acids. Germline V gene sequence: CDR1 SGHTA, CDR2 FQGNSA. Trimming cost V 1 base and J 2 bases, with 7 bases left between them. The CDR3: CASSLVRLTDTQYF. CDR3 nucleotides: TGTGCCAGCAGCTTAGTGAGGCTCACAGATACGCAGTATTTT.

The CDR3 is CASSLANQLSTDTQYF. CDR3 DNA sequence: TGTGCCAGCAGCTTGGCAAACCAACTCTCTACAGATACGCAGTATTTT. The J gene is TRBJ2-3, the V gene TRBV5-4; D is unclear. This CDR3 region has 16 residues. Germline assignment: CDR1 SGHNT and CDR2 YYREEE (reference sequence). The V end was cut by 0 bases, the J end by 3 bases, with 14 bases between. The complete variable domain, with remaining parts taken from reference TRBV5-4 and TRBJ2-3, reads ETGVTQSPTHLIKTRGQQVTLRCSSQSGHNTVSWYQQALGQGPQFIFQYYREEENGRGNFPPRFSGLQFPNYSSELNVNALELDDSALYLCASSLANQLSTDTQYFGPGTRLTVL.

The V call is TRBV4-2, the J call TRBJ1-2; 7 bases line up with TRBD1. CDR1 and CDR2 from the germline V gene are LGHNA and YNFKEQ. V was clipped by 3 bases and J by 6 bases; unmatched bases: 10. The CDR3 spans 15 residues. Written as DNA, the CDR3 is TGTGCCAGCAGCCACAGACAGGGCGCGGGTAATGGCTACACCTTC. As protein: CASSHRQGAGNGYTF.

This clone was observed a few times. The genes are TRBV19 and TRBJ1-6; 7 bases agree with TRBD1. V shed 5 bases, J shed 9 bases, and the junction held 4 bases outside the gene matches. The germline CDR1 and CDR2 sequences are LNHDA and SQIVND (reference sequence). The CDR3 consists of 13 residues. The CDR3 coding sequence is TGTGCCAGTAGTGGAAACAGGGGTTCACCCCTCCACTTT. Translation gives CASSGNRGSPLHF. Together with reference TRBV19 and TRBJ1-6, the CDR3 gives the full variable domain: DGGITQSPKYLFRKEGQNVTLSCEQNLNHDAMYWYRQDPGQGLRLIYYSQIVNDFQKGDIAEGYSVSREKKESFPLTVTSAQKNPTAFYLCASSGNRGSPLHFGNGTRLTVT.

The V gene is TRBV5-1, the J gene TRBJ1-2; tentatively, D is TRBD1 (5 bases). Trimming took off 0 bases at V and 4 bases at J, with 10 bases between the two ends. Germline loops: CDR1 SGHRS, CDR2 YFSETQ. CDR3 size: 14 residues. CDR3 nucleotides: TGCGCCAGCAGCTTGGTAGGGGACTCCTATGGCTACACCTTC. Protein: CASSLVGDSYGYTF.

V usage is TRBV24-1 and J usage is TRBJ2-3, with D maybe TRBD2 (7 bases). Germline V gene lookup returns CDR1 KGHDR and CDR2 SFDVKD. The V end lost 11 bases, the J end lost 5 bases, and 16 bases lay between the germline ends. CDR3 length: 13 amino acids. The CDR3 region is CASGGGPLDTQYF. The CDR3 coding sequence is TGTGCCAGTGGGGGGGGGCCCTTAGATACGCAGTATTTT.

The sample holds a few counts of this clone. This chain uses TRBV29-1 with TRBJ1-2; a possible D gene is TRBD1 (5 bases). Germline V gives CDR1 SQVTM, CDR2 ANQGSEA. This CDR3 region has 12 residues. CDR3 sequence reads: CAMMGPNYGYTF. CDR3 bases: TGCGCGATGATGGGGCCTAACTATGGCTACACCTTC.

The chain combines TRBV11-3 with TRBJ2-2; D is possibly TRBD2 (5 bases). Germline assignment: CDR1 SGHNT and CDR2 YENEEA. The ends were cut back, 3 bases at V and 9 bases at J, with 17 bases in the middle. The CDR3 is 15 residues long. In nucleotides, the CDR3 is TGTGCCAGCAGCTTTGGCCAAGTGCGGGCGCGGGAGCTGTTTTTT. It yields the protein CASSFGQVRARELFF.

V gene TRBV23-1 combines with J gene TRBJ2-7; D gene ambiguous. TRBV23-1 is designated an ORF whose function remains uncertain. Deletions cut 0 bases from V and 0 bases from J, with 6 bases between. This CDR3 has 14 residues. CDR3 sequence (DNA): TGCGCCAGCAGTCAATCTTATAGCTCCTACGAGCAGTACTTC. Its protein is CASSQSYSSYEQYF.

V usage is TRBV4-3 and J usage is TRBJ2-2, with 11 bases fitting TRBD2. The CDR3 has 18 amino acids. Unmatched junction bases numbered 10, after V lost 0 bases and J lost 7 bases. The germline V gene has CDR1 LGHNA and CDR2 YSLEER. The CDR3 is CASSQDLGNSGGVGELFF. The DNA for the CDR3 is TGCGCCAGCAGCCAAGATCTTGGAAATAGCGGGGGGGTCGGGGAGCTGTTTTTT.